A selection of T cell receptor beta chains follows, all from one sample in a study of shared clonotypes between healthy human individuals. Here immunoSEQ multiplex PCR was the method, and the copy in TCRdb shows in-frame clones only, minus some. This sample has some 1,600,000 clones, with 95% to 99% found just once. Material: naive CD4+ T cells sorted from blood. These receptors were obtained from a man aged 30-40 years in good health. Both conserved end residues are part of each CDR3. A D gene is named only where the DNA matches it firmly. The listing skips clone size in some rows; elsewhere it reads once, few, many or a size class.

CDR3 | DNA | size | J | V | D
CSASLVNEQFF | TGCAGTGCTTCACTAGTAAATGAGCAGTTCTTC | NA | TRBJ2-1 | TRBV20-1 | NA
CASSPHLFGGYTF | TGTGCCAGCAGTCCACACCTCTTTGGGGGCTACACCTTC | NA | TRBJ1-2 | TRBV28 | NA
CASSLRNPGNTIYF | TGTGCCAGCAGCTTGAGGAATCCTGGAAACACCATATATTTT | NA | TRBJ1-3 | TRBV11-1 | NA
CAWVRALANYGYTF | TGTGCCTGGGTGCGTGCACTTGCCAACTATGGCTACACCTTC | NA | TRBJ1-2 | TRBV30 | NA
CASSDRGQETQYF | TGTGCCAGCAGTGACAGGGGCCAAGAGACCCAGTACTTC | NA | TRBJ2-5 | TRBV2 | NA
CASSLHRTNTEAFF | TGTGCCAGCAGCTTACACAGGACGAACACTGAAGCTTTCTTT | NA | TRBJ1-1 | TRBV11-2 | NA
CATGGLGLEQYF | TGCGCCACCGGGGGATTAGGTCTGGAGCAGTACTTC | NA | TRBJ2-7 | TRBV10-2 | NA
CASREKVNYGYTF | TGTGCCAGCCGGGAAAAGGTGAACTATGGCTACACCTTC | NA | TRBJ1-2 | TRBV6-5 | NA
CASSFGGVTDTQYF | TGTGCCAGCAGTTTCGGGGGGGTAACAGATACGCAGTATTTT | NA | TRBJ2-3 | TRBV28 | TRBD2
CASSPAGDRGYEQYF | TGTGCCAGCAGCCCGGCAGGGGACAGGGGTTACGAGCAGTACTTC | once | TRBJ2-7 | TRBV5-5 | TRBD1